This T cell receptor beta chain was sequenced in a study of T cell responses to AZD1222 COVID-19 vaccine listed by TCRdb under 2021. Some background on the complete study: A total of 230 to 250 trial participants underwent TCR sequencing, of whom 207 had received two doses of AZD1222 and about 26 had received two doses of the MenACWY control vaccine. Trial participants were enrolled into age subgroups of 18-55, 56-69 and 70-plus years, which contained 148, 28 and 57 TCR-sequenced participants, respectively.

On the study overall, not on this receptor specifically: Spike-specific TCR breadth and depth rose significantly after two AZD1222 doses compared with day 0 and with MenACWY recipients. Conclusions about previously exposed vaccinees are limited because only six or seven AZD1222 recipients were SARS-CoV-2 seropositive at baseline. Most participants were white British and females outnumbered males, and the authors suggested that clonal diversity may have been underestimated. CD4 TCRs associated with the vaccine covered the entire spike protein, and the dominant responses were in regions 160-218 and 743-854. In the small 56-69-year group, the increase in depth fell short of significance, most likely because of low power. Nearly half of unique spike-specific TCRs reportedly recognized epitopes outside regions mutated in the B.1.351 and B.1.1.7 variants. Because no day 14 peak-response samples were available, the repertoires could be characterized only after the peak T cell response.

A few counts support this clone. Which antigen it targets is not known. No qualities accompany the bases; no much larger clone lies one base away. The intended sense of this specimen's time point label: about 28 days (+/-7) after the second vaccine dose. AZD1222 recipients with second doses at about 4 weeks or about 12 weeks were pooled, because spike-specific TCR depth and breadth did not differ between schedules. Samples from vaccinated people were obtained from the UK trials COV001 and COV002, which included a single-blind randomized controlled phase 2/3 trial of AZD1222 (ChAdOx1 nCoV-19) in healthy adults. For TCRbeta chain sequencing, PBMC samples were collected from trial participants at day 0 and at day 28 after the second dose. The CDR3 regions of human TCRbeta chains were subjected to immunosequencing. Per the authors' processing: TCRs in the repertoires were matched against a reference library of SARS-CoV-2-specific TCRs that had been generated with the MIRA antigen-specificity platform. Breadth was defined as the fraction of unique TCRs that were SARS-CoV-2-associated, and depth was defined as the fraction of total T cells that were SARS-CoV-2-associated. Using the MIRA data, each spike-specific TCR was assigned both to the spike region to which the TCR was reactive and to a CD4 or CD8 class. Log10-transformed breadth and depth values were compared by one-way ANOVA with Sidak's multiple comparisons tests. The immuneACCESS repertoire file appears here via TCRdb, limited to in-frame rearrangements. These files lack a portion of the clones; in checked studies, under half of the deficit traces to unresolved V genes, and the cause of the others is not known. V and J calls plus clone size are reproduced from that table; the DNA served to infer D and trimming. The sample has some 130,000 clones on record, more than 90% of them singletons. Of the sample, roughly 1% is held by the ten largest clones.

From the germline V gene, CDR1 is SGHTA and CDR2 is FQGNSA. Trimming removed 1 base from V and 4 bases from J, leaving 11 bases between the germline ends. The cysteine opens and the phenylalanine closes a CDR3 of 14 amino acids. The DNA shown is the 42-base CDR3, in frame from base 1. Sequencing was performed on peripheral blood, taken 28 days after the second AZD1222 dose. This sequence uses TRBV7-2 and TRBJ2-7; no D segment can be confidently identified. This clonotype originated in an adult who received the AZD1222 COVID-19 vaccine. The CDR3 protein sequence reads: CASSLEVRQYEQYF. DNA sequence: TGTGCCAGCAGCTTAGAAGTCAGGCAATACGAGCAGTACTTC. Outside the CDR3, residues come from the reference TRBV7-2 and TRBJ2-7 proteins, so the full variable domain is: GAGVSQSPSNKVTEKGKDVELRCDPISGHTALYWYRQSLGQGLEFLIYFQGNSAPDKSGLPSDRFSAERTGGSVSTLTIQRTQQEDSAVYLCASSLEVRQYEQYFGPGTRLTVT.